The 30 T cell receptor beta chains in this list originate from one sample, sequenced in a study of T cell repertoires in cytomegalovirus infection. Antigens of these TCRs are unknown. MiXCR, run by TCRdb on the reads, gives a single entry per CDR3 protein. The repertoire holds about 920,000 distinct CDR3 sequences, under 40% seen once, with around an eighth in the top ten. The material was cultured CD8+ T cells from PBMCs, obtained from culture after CMV antigen stimulation. These receptors were obtained from a human donor in good health (CMV status not recorded). Some clones in this sample may be carry-over from other donors' samples.

This clonotype has just one count. The J gene is TRBJ1-1, the V gene TRBV5-6; 8 bases agree with TRBD1. The CDR3 contains 16 residues. Germline assignment: CDR1 SGHDT and CDR2 YYEEEE. Trimming cost V 1 base and J 3 bases; bases outside gene matches: 8. CDR3: CASSLRGRGLDTEAFF. The CDR3, as DNA: TGTGCCAGCAGCTTGCGAGGCAGGGGGCTTGACACTGAAGCTTTCTTT.

This clonotype was seen more than once but under ten times. The chain has TRBV7-6 and TRBJ2-3, with D possibly matching TRBD2 (5 bases). The CDR3 is made up of 14 amino acids. In germline, CDR1 is SGHVS, CDR2 FNYEAQ. The germline V and J ends were trimmed by 5 bases and 2 bases, with 11 bases remaining between them. In DNA form, the CDR3 reads TGTGCCAGCAGCCCCAGCGGAAACACAGATACGCAGTATTTT. It is translated as CASSPSGNTDTQYF.

The rearrangement links TRBV14 to TRBJ2-7; D unresolved. Germline CDR1 SGHDN, CDR2 FVKESK. The V end was cut by 0 bases, the J end by 2 bases, with 11 bases between. There are 15 residues in the CDR3. The CDR3 spells CASSQDLGITYEQYF. The CDR3 DNA reads TGTGCCAGCAGCCAAGATCTCGGCATAACCTACGAGCAGTACTTC.

This rearrangement joins TRBV19 to TRBJ2-1; the match to TRBD2 covers 9 bases. CDR1 and CDR2 from the germline V gene are LNHDA and SQIVND (reference sequence). This CDR3 spans 17 amino acids. V was clipped by 5 bases and J by 0 bases; unmatched bases: 8. In DNA, the CDR3 is TGTGCCAGTAGTTCGGGGACTAGCCATTTCTCCTACAATGAGCAGTTCTTC. It codes for CASSSGTSHFSYNEQFF.

CDR3 in DNA: TGTGCCAGCAGTTTGGGCTTTTACACTGAAGCTTTCTTT. This encodes CASSLGFYTEAFF. The J gene is TRBJ1-1, the V gene TRBV6-5, with D hard to call. The CDR3 sequence is 13 residues long. CDR1 and CDR2 from the germline V gene are MNHEY and SVGAGI. Trimming cost V 4 bases and J 3 bases, with 9 bases left between them.

The gene calls are TRBV19 and TRBJ1-5, with D maybe TRBD1 (6 bases). The ends were cut back, 6 bases at V and 3 bases at J, with 18 bases in the middle. In germline, CDR1 is LNHDA, CDR2 SQIVND (reference sequence). CDR3 length: 16 residues. The DNA of the CDR3 is TGTGCCAGTAGCTTCTCGGTGGGGGGCCCCAATCAGCCCCAGCATTTT. It translates to CASSFSVGGPNQPQHF.

The V call is TRBV6-5, the J call TRBJ1-2; the D is unclear. Trimming cost V 8 bases and J 1 base, with 5 bases left between them. CDR1 and CDR2 (germline): MNHEY, SVGAGI. The length of the CDR3 is 11 residues. The CDR3 nucleotides are TGTGCCAGCTGTTGTAACTATGGCTACACCTTC. It codes for CASCCNYGYTF.

The V call is TRBV2, the J call TRBJ2-7, with D tentatively TRBD1 (6 bases). CDR3 size: 14 residues. Germline CDR1 SNHLY, CDR2 FYNNEI. V gave up 1 base and J gave up 5 bases, with 12 bases separating them. CDR3 region: CASSEGTERDEQYV. The CDR3 DNA sequence: TGTGCCAGCAGTGAAGGGACAGAAAGGGACGAGCAGTACGTC.

J is TRBJ2-5 and V is TRBV27, with 9 bases aligning to TRBD2. The length of the CDR3 is 16 residues. With 8 bases clipped from V and 5 bases from J, the junction kept 15 bases outside the gene matches. Germline CDR1 MNHEY, CDR2 SMNVEV (reference sequence). CDR3 sequence: CASYSTQRGASETQYF. CDR3 DNA sequence: TGTGCCAGCTATTCAACCCAGCGGGGGGCCAGTGAGACCCAGTACTTC.

This clonotype was observed at least ten times. The chain carries TRBV7-2 and TRBJ2-3, with TRBD2 matching 10 bases. Germline V gene lookup returns CDR1 SGHTA and CDR2 FQGNSA. The CDR3 is 18 amino acids. V was pared by 0 bases and J by 5 bases, with 11 bases of the junction left unmatched. The CDR3 DNA reads TGTGCCAGCAGCTTAGCCTCGAGGCGAGCGGGGGGGCTAGATACGCAGTATTTT. Translation: CASSLASRRAGGLDTQYF.

V gene TRBV28 combines with J gene TRBJ2-7, with D tentatively TRBD2 (5 bases). This CDR3 comprises 11 residues. CDR1 is MDHEN and CDR2 is SYDVKM in the germline V gene. The CDR3 coding sequence is TGTGCTGTCGAGGGCCCCTACGAGCAGTACTTC. Its protein product is CAVEGPYEQYF.

The V call is TRBV13, the J call TRBJ2-7, with TRBD2 as a possible D gene (7 bases). Trimming removed 5 bases at V and 2 bases at J, with 13 bases between. The germline CDR1 and CDR2 sequences are PRHDT and FYEKMQ (reference sequence). CDR3 length: 14 amino acids. This chain's CDR3 is CASSITGGPYEQYV. The CDR3 bases are TGTGCCAGCAGCATAACCGGGGGGCCCTACGAGCAGTACGTC.

The chain combines TRBV20-1 with TRBJ2-4; tentative D call: TRBD1 (5 bases). This CDR3 is 17 amino acids long. V lost 0 bases and J lost 0, with 15 bases in between. Germline V CDR1 and CDR2: DFQATT, SNEGSKA (reference sequence). The CDR3 region is CSARDPDRPIAKNIQYF. CDR3 DNA sequence: TGCAGTGCTAGAGATCCAGACAGACCAATAGCCAAAAACATTCAGTACTTC.

This clonotype was detected only a few times. This chain connects TRBV7-9 to TRBJ2-7; D is undetermined. Trimming left V 4 bases short and J 3 bases short, with 16 bases between. This CDR3 region has 15 residues. Germline CDR1 reads SEHNR; CDR2 reads FQNEAQ (reference sequence). The CDR3 protein is CASSSLGSPYYEQYF. CDR3 bases: TGTGCCAGCAGCTCTTTGGGCTCCCCATACTACGAGCAGTACTTC.

This chain connects TRBV12-3 or TRBV12-4 to TRBJ2-5, with 8 bases identical to TRBD1. This CDR3 spans 17 amino acids. Trimming cost V 3 bases and J 5 bases; bases outside gene matches: 14. The CDR3 here is CASSFIVGQGILETQYF. The CDR3 region has the DNA TGTGCCAGCAGTTTCATCGTAGGACAGGGTATTCTGGAGACCCAGTACTTC.

This chain connects TRBV5-1 to TRBJ2-1; D might be TRBD2 (6 bases). This CDR3 comprises 15 residues. From germline, CDR1 is SGHRS and CDR2 YFSETQ. V lost 2 bases and J 5 bases, leaving 14 bases between the germline ends. The CDR3 sequence: CASSFGGVADNEQFF. The CDR3 DNA is TGCGCCAGCAGCTTCGGCGGGGTAGCCGACAATGAGCAGTTCTTC. The entire variable domain, with the rest obtained from reference TRBV5-1 and TRBJ2-1, is as follows: KAGVTQTPRYLIKTRGQQVTLSCSPISGHRSVSWYQQTPGQGLQFLFEYFSETQRNKGNFPGRFSGRQFSNSRSEMNVSTLELGDSALYLCASSFGGVADNEQFFGPGTRLTVL.

This rearrangement joins TRBV12-3 or TRBV12-4 to TRBJ1-1, with D unclear. This CDR3 comprises 13 residues. Trimming took off 0 bases at V and 3 bases at J, with 5 bases between the two ends. CDR3 coding DNA: TGTGCCAGCAGTTTAGCTGCCTACACTGAAGCTTTCTTT. This translates into CASSLAAYTEAFF.

DNA of the CDR3: TGTGCCAGTTGTTCCACAGGGTACTACACCGGGGAGCTGTTTTTT. Translated, it gives CASCSTGYYTGELFF. The gene calls are TRBV19 and TRBJ2-2; D possibly corresponds to TRBD1 (6 bases). The germline V gene has CDR1 LNHDA and CDR2 SQIVND (reference sequence). V lost 8 bases, J lost 3 bases, and 16 bases lay in between. The CDR3 covers 15 residues.

Concerning this clonotype itself: This may be a read error, as it is one base from a much larger clone. The rearrangement joins TRBV7-8 to TRBJ2-1; 10 bases map to TRBD2. CDR1 is SGHVS, CDR2 FQNEAQ, per germline. This CDR3 is 14 amino acids long. CDR3 nucleotides: TGTGTCAGCAGCCGGACTAGCGGTAACAATGAGCAGTTCTTC. Residues: CVSSRTSGNNEQFF.

This chain links TRBV6-5 with TRBJ1-1; 8 bases are shared with TRBD1. Germline CDR1 and CDR2: MNHEY and SVGAGI. The CDR3 loop spans 15 amino acids. V lost 2 bases and J lost 5; bases outside the gene matches: 7. This chain's CDR3 is CASSYRGQARTEAFF. The CDR3 DNA sequence: TGTGCCAGCAGTTACCGGGGACAGGCTCGTACTGAAGCTTTCTTT.

The genes are TRBV6-5 and TRBJ2-3; a possible D gene is TRBD1 (6 bases). V gave up 5 bases and J gave up 6 bases, with 15 bases separating them. The germline V gene has CDR1 MNHEY and CDR2 SVGAGI. The CDR3 covers 14 residues. CDR3 protein: CASSPDSEEDTQYF. The CDR3, as DNA: TGTGCCAGCAGTCCGGACAGTGAGGAGGATACGCAGTATTTT.

This clonotype came up many times. The chain carries TRBV7-8 and TRBJ2-3; either TRBD1 or TRBD2 may supply D (6 bases each). With 5 bases removed from V and 1 base from J, the gap between germline ends came to 16 bases. The CDR3 runs to 16 residues. Germline lookup yields CDR1 SGHVS and CDR2 FQNEAQ. The DNA of the CDR3 is TGTGCCAGCAGCCCAAGAGGGGGGTCCCGCACAGATACGCAGTATTTT. It encodes CASSPRGGSRTDTQYF.

Notes on this clonotype: Germline is not matched at one junction end, which may reflect a read error. The gene calls are TRBV7-6 and TRBJ2-7; 9 bases map to TRBD1. Germline CDR1 is SGHVS and CDR2 is FNYEAQ. The CDR3 is 16 residues long. The CDR3 protein is CASSLAPGQGPHEQYF. DNA for the CDR3: TGTGCCAGCAGCCTAGCCCCGGGACAGGGCCCCCACGAGCAGTACTTC.

DNA of the CDR3: TGTGCCATCAGGGACACAGGAGGGGGGCCAGATACGCAGTATTTT. Amino acids: CAIRDTGGGPDTQYF. This chain joins TRBV10-3 and TRBJ2-3; D may be TRBD1 or TRBD2 (6 bases each). From germline, CDR1 is ENHRY and CDR2 SYGVKD. The V gene lost 6 bases and the J gene lost 4 bases, with 17 bases spanning the gap. There are 15 residues in the CDR3.

This clonotype was detected a few times. CDR3 loop: CSVEYETQYF. CDR3 DNA: TGCAGCGTTGAGTACGAGACCCAGTACTTC. The genes are TRBV29-1 and TRBJ2-5; the D is unclear. V gave up 3 bases and J gave up 5 bases, with 4 bases separating them. Germline CDR1 SQVTM, CDR2 ANQGSEA. The CDR3 has 10 amino acids.

The rearrangement joins TRBV7-6 to TRBJ1-1; no clear D. Germline V CDR1 and CDR2: SGHVS, FNYEAQ. V was clipped by 1 base and J by 1 base, with 10 bases between them. The CDR3 spans 15 residues. The DNA for the CDR3 is TGTGCCAGCAGCTTAGTCCTAGGGCCGAACACTGAAGCTTTCTTT. Residues: CASSLVLGPNTEAFF.

The table lists this clonotype with many counts. This chain uses TRBV12-3 or TRBV12-4 with TRBJ2-5; 9 bases are shared with TRBD1. Trimming cost V 4 bases and J 6 bases; bases outside gene matches: 9. The CDR3 is 15 residues long. The CDR3 sequence is CASSSGQGQVKTQYF. DNA of the CDR3: TGTGCCAGCAGTTCGGGACAGGGCCAGGTCAAGACCCAGTACTTC.

CDR3 loop: CSARVLDRGFAEAFF. The CDR3 coding sequence is TGCAGTGCTAGAGTTCTCGACAGGGGATTCGCTGAAGCTTTCTTT. The V call is TRBV20-1, the J call TRBJ1-1; 8 positions agree with TRBD1. Germline V CDR1 and CDR2: DFQATT, SNEGSKA (reference sequence). This CDR3 has 15 amino acids. V trimming: 1 base; J trimming: 6 bases; junction bases outside the gene matches: 10.

This clonotype was counted between two and nine times. J is TRBJ1-1 and V is TRBV12-5; D remains ambiguous. Germline V gene data show CDR1 as LGHNT and CDR2 as FRNRAP. The germline V and J ends were trimmed by 2 bases and 3 bases, with 7 bases remaining between them. This CDR3 region has 13 residues. The CDR3 region has the DNA TGTGCTAGTGGTTTGAGCGGTCACACTGAAGCTTTCTTT. Translation: CASGLSGHTEAFF.

This clonotype has a count of ten or more. A read error may produce the germline difference seen at one junction end. V is TRBV7-7 and J is TRBJ2-1; 16 bases line up with TRBD2. Germline V lookup: CDR1 SSHAT, CDR2 FNYEAQ (reference sequence). This CDR3 is built from 16 residues. CDR3 in amino acids: CASSRGLAGGYNEQFF. CDR3 in DNA: TGTGCTAGCAGCCGGGGACTAGCGGGGGGGTACAATGAGCAGTTCTTC.